The 23 T cell receptor beta chains given below trace back to one sample, sequenced in a study of Tregs in tolerant kidney transplant recipients (dated by TCRdb to about 2019). Antigen specificity for these receptors is unknown. The receptor library was made with the immunoSEQ multiplex PCR assay. In its TCRdb copy, this immuneACCESS table keeps in-frame sequences only and misses some clones. Where compared with another copy, unresolved V genes explain less than half of these, and the others have no known cause. This sample has about 16,000 clones in its table, and approximately 60% of those were observed once. The ten largest clones capture 2.5% to 3.5% of the sample. Sequences were obtained from Tregs from blood cultured with allogeneic cells. The receptors here all came from a human donor in good health.

This chain connects TRBV7-3 to TRBJ2-3; D is perhaps TRBD2 (7 bases). V lost 3 bases and J 1 base, leaving 20 bases between the germline ends. The CDR3 totals 18 residues. Germline V gives CDR1 SGHTA, CDR2 FQGTGA. This CDR3 is CASSFLGGGPGGTDTQYF. For the CDR3, the DNA is TGTGCCAGCAGCTTCCTCGGCGGGGGCCCTGGGGGCACAGATACGCAGTATTTT.

V is TRBV6-6 and J is TRBJ1-1, with no clear D. Germline CDR1 reads MNHNY; CDR2 reads SVGAGI (reference sequence). CDR3 length: 13 amino acids. With 7 bases removed from V and 2 bases from J, the gap between germline ends came to 11 bases. The chain's CDR3 is CASISTANTEAFF. The CDR3 DNA sequence: TGTGCCAGCATCTCTACAGCCAACACTGAAGCTTTCTTT.

About this clone: Since a much larger clone is just one base distant, this may be a read error. The CDR3 bases are TGTGCCAGCAGTTTGATGTCCGGGGCGGGAGATACGCAGTATTTT. Amino acid sequence: CASSLMSGAGDTQYF. The chain employs TRBV28 and TRBJ2-3, with D perhaps being TRBD1 or TRBD2 (5 bases each). Germline V CDR1 and CDR2: MDHEN, SYDVKM. CDR3 length equals 15 residues. V shed 3 bases and J shed 5 bases, with 15 bases lying between them.

The chain couples TRBV29-1 to TRBJ2-7; maybe TRBD2 (6 bases). The CDR3 is made up of 15 amino acids. Trimming cost V 1 base and J 4 bases, with 17 bases left between them. The germline gives CDR1 SQVTM, CDR2 ANQGSEA. The CDR3 reads CSVEGARGKGYEQYF. In nucleotides, the CDR3 is TGCAGCGTTGAAGGGGCTCGCGGGAAGGGATACGAGCAGTACTTC.

The chain couples TRBV7-2 to TRBJ1-1, with no clear D. V gave up 5 bases and J gave up 1 base, with 17 bases separating them. The CDR3 consists of 16 residues. Germline CDR1 reads SGHTA; CDR2 reads FQGNSA. CDR3 region: CASSLGRRLANTEAFF. CDR3 nucleotide sequence: TGTGCCAGCAGCCTGGGTCGTAGATTGGCGAACACTGAAGCTTTCTTT.

In its sample, this clone was seen once. The chain uses TRBV27 and TRBJ2-1, with a weak D call TRBD1 (5 bases). The V and J ends lost 4 bases and 6 bases respectively, with 13 bases between them. This CDR3 has 14 amino acids. The germline gives CDR1 MNHEY, CDR2 SMNVEV (reference sequence). The DNA for the CDR3 is TGTGCCAGCAGTTCAGGGCGCCGATCCAATGAGCAGTTCTTC. Protein product: CASSSGRRSNEQFF.

This clone occurred a few times. This chain uses TRBV6-5 with TRBJ1-6; D gene uncertain. The CDR3 is 11 residues long. V was trimmed by 5 bases and J by 9 bases, leaving 5 bases between them. Germline V gene data show CDR1 as MNHEY and CDR2 as SVGAGI. The CDR3: CASSVRSPLHF. CDR3 in DNA: TGTGCCAGCAGTGTCCGTTCACCCCTCCACTTT.

Ten or more counts support this clone. DNA for the CDR3: TGTGCCAGCAGTTACGGGGCAGGGGAATATGGCTACACCTTC. This codes for CASSYGAGEYGYTF. V usage is TRBV6-5 and J usage is TRBJ1-2, with D possibly being TRBD1 (6 bases). The CDR3 length is 14 residues. V was shortened by 2 bases and J by 5 bases, with 12 bases between the two germline ends. The germline V gene encodes CDR1 MNHEY and CDR2 SVGAGI.

This rearrangement joins TRBV4-1 to TRBJ2-7, with D unclear. Trimming removed 4 bases from V and 6 bases from J, with 10 bases in between. CDR1 MGHRA and CDR2 YSYEKL come from the germline V gene. This CDR3 is 12 amino acids long. This chain's CDR3 is CASSPLPGEQYF. CDR3 in DNA: TGCGCCAGCAGCCCATTACCGGGCGAGCAGTACTTC.

V and J are TRBV6-5 and TRBJ2-7; TRBD1 matches at 9 bases. V was pared by 6 bases and J by 2 bases, with 5 bases of the junction left unmatched. The CDR3 contains 14 residues. Germline V CDR1 and CDR2: MNHEY, SVGAGI. CDR3 sequence (DNA): TGTGCCAGCAGCTTGACAGGGGGGGCCTACGAGCAGTACTTC. Translated: CASSLTGGAYEQYF.

This rearrangement joins TRBV5-4 to TRBJ2-4, with 9 bases identical to TRBD1. This CDR3 is 15 amino acids long. Trimming at V came to 4 bases and at J to 1 base, leaving 3 bases not matched to a gene. Germline lookup yields CDR1 SGHNT and CDR2 YYREEE (reference sequence). The CDR3 here is CASSRTGGAKNIQYF. The CDR3 DNA sequence: TGTGCCAGCAGCAGAACAGGGGGCGCCAAAAACATTCAGTACTTC.

The chain uses TRBV7-2 and TRBJ2-5; TRBD2 matches at 10 bases. Germline assignment: CDR1 SGHTA and CDR2 FQGNSA. Unmatched junction bases numbered 0, after V lost 1 base and J lost 4 bases. The CDR3 totals 14 residues. The chain's CDR3 is CASSLGLAGETQYF. The CDR3 nucleotides read TGTGCCAGCAGCTTAGGACTAGCGGGAGAGACCCAGTACTTC.

The chain employs TRBV5-4 and TRBJ2-5; 9 bases fit TRBD2. CDR3 length: 17 residues. The V segment lost 4 bases and the J segment 1 base; nucleotides outside the gene matches: 11. CDR1 is SGHNT, CDR2 YYREEE, per germline (reference sequence). The CDR3 nucleotides are TGTGCCAGCAGCCGGGGGGTAGCGGGAGTGCGCCAAGAGACCCAGTACTTC. Amino acid sequence: CASSRGVAGVRQETQYF.

This clone is medium-sized within its sample. The chain uses TRBV20-1 and TRBJ1-2; no definite D call. V lost 6 bases and J lost 2, with 7 bases in between. Per germline, CDR1 DFQATT and CDR2 SNEGSKA (reference sequence). CDR3 length: 11 amino acids. This CDR3 is CSAGINYGYTF. CDR3 nucleotides: TGCAGTGCCGGGATCAACTATGGCTACACCTTC.

The chain joins TRBV5-8 to TRBJ2-7, with D tentatively TRBD1 (5 bases). Germline V lookup: CDR1 SGHTS, CDR2 YDEGEE. The CDR3 length is 13 residues. The V end lost 4 bases, the J end lost 5 bases, and 13 bases lay between the germline ends. CDR3 in DNA: TGTGCCAGCAGCGTTGGTGGGGCCAACGAGCAGTACTTC. It yields the protein CASSVGGANEQYF.

V and J are TRBV4-3 and TRBJ2-1; the D call may be TRBD1 or TRBD2 (6 bases each). Between the trimmed V and J ends, which lost 0 bases and 15 bases, there was a span of 21 bases. The CDR3 has 15 amino acids. Germline V CDR1 and CDR2: LGHNA, YSLEER. CDR3 DNA sequence: TGCGCCAGCAGCCAAGATCTAGTTATAGGGGGGTGGCGGTTCTTC. Its translation: CASSQDLVIGGWRFF.

The CDR3 nucleotides read TGTGCCAGCAGCCGTATCGGGACGGGGTACGAGCAGTACTTC. Encoded protein: CASSRIGTGYEQYF. V usage is TRBV11-3 and J usage is TRBJ2-7; D may match TRBD1 or TRBD2 (5 bases each). This CDR3 comprises 14 residues. Deletions cut 5 bases from V and 4 bases from J, with 15 bases between. Per the germline V gene, CDR1 is SGHNT and CDR2 is YENEEA.

This clone is labeled as medium-sized. The genes are TRBV2 and TRBJ1-6; D gene uncertain. Germline CDR1 is SNHLY and CDR2 is FYNNEI. This CDR3 region has 12 residues. V was trimmed by 7 bases and J by 11 bases, leaving 12 bases between them. CDR3 loop: CASTISLPPLHF. CDR3 coding DNA: TGTGCCAGCACCATATCTCTGCCACCCCTCCACTTT.

The genes are TRBV6-6 and TRBJ2-7; D ambiguous. With 2 bases removed from V and 4 bases from J, the gap between germline ends came to 6 bases. Germline CDR1 MNHNY, CDR2 SVGAGI (reference sequence). CDR3 length: 12 residues. CDR3 nucleotides: TGTGCCAGCAGTTACGGCGTGTACGAGCAGTACTTC. This sequence encodes CASSYGVYEQYF.

The chain employs TRBV18 and TRBJ2-7; D call uncertain. V dropped 1 base and J dropped 6 bases, with 13 bases sitting between them. Germline CDR1 reads KGHSH; CDR2 reads LQKENI. The CDR3 runs to 14 residues. CDR3 amino acids: CASSPRAVPAEQYF. In DNA, the CDR3 is TGTGCCAGCTCACCACGCGCCGTACCCGCCGAGCAGTACTTC.

This clone was detected many times. The gene calls are TRBV19 and TRBJ2-2, with 10 bases aligning to TRBD1. The ends lost 6 bases at V and 4 bases at J; junction bases unmatched: 5. The CDR3 spans 15 residues. Per the germline V gene, CDR1 is LNHDA and CDR2 is SQIVND (reference sequence). CDR3 in amino acids: CASSGQGEGTGELFF. CDR3 in DNA: TGTGCCAGTAGCGGACAGGGGGAGGGCACCGGGGAGCTGTTTTTT.

The chain joins TRBV2 to TRBJ2-7; the match to TRBD2 covers 9 bases. J lost 3 bases, V lost 5 bases, and 14 bases had no gene match. This CDR3 is 17 amino acids long. In germline, CDR1 is SNHLY, CDR2 FYNNEI. The CDR3 loop is CASSYSWPSGVGYEQYF. CDR3 coding DNA: TGTGCCAGCAGTTATAGTTGGCCTAGCGGGGTAGGCTACGAGCAGTACTTC. Drawing the rest from reference TRBV2 and TRBJ2-7, the complete variable domain is EPEVTQTPSHQVTQMGQEVILRCVPISNHLYFYWYRQILGQKVEFLVSFYNNEISEKSEIFDDQFSVERPDGSNFTLKIRSTKLEDSAMYFCASSYSWPSGVGYEQYFGPGTRLTVT.

CDR3 sequence: CASSRATGGGSPLHF. CDR3 DNA sequence: TGTGCCAGCAGCCGAGCAACAGGGGGCGGTTCACCCCTCCACTTT. The chain recombines TRBV6-5 with TRBJ1-6, with 9 bases that match TRBD1. Germline assignment: CDR1 MNHEY and CDR2 SVGAGI. The CDR3 covers 15 residues. V shed 6 bases and J 9 bases; nucleotides not matched to a gene: 9.